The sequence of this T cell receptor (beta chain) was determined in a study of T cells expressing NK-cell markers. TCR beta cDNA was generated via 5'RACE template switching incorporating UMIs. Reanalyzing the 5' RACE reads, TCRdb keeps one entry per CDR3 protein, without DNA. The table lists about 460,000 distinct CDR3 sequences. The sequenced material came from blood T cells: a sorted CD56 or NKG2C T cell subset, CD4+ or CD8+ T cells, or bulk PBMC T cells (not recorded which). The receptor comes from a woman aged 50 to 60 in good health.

The CDR3 here is CASSPWTGKTDTQYF. The chain links TRBV7-9 to TRBJ2-3; TCRdb picks TRBD1, but there is no DNA to check that call. CDR3 size: 15 residues. Germline values: CDR1 SEHNR, CDR2 FQNEAQ (reference sequence).